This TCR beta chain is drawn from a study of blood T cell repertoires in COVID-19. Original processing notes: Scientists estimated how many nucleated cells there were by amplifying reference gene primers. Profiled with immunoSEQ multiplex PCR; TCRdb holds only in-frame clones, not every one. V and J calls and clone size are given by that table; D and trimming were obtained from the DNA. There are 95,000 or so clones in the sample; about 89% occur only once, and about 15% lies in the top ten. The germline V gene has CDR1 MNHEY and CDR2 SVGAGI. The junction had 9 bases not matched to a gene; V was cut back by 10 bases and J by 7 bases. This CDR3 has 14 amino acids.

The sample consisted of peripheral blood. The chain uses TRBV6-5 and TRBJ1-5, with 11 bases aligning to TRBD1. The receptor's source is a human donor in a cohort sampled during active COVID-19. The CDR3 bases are TGTGCCACCGCGGGGACAGGGGGGGGACAGCCCCAGCATTTT. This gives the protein CATAGTGGGQPQHF.